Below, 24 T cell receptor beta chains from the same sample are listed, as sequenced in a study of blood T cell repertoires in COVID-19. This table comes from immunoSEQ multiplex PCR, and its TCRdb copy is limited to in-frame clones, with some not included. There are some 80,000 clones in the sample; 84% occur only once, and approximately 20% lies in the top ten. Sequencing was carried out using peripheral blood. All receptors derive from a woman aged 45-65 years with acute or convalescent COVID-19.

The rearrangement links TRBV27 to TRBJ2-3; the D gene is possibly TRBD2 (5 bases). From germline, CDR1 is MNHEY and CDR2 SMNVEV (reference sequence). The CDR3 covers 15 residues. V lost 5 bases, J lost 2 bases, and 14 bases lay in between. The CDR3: CASSPREWYTDTQYF. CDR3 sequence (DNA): TGTGCCAGCAGTCCGAGGGAGTGGTACACAGATACGCAGTATTTT.

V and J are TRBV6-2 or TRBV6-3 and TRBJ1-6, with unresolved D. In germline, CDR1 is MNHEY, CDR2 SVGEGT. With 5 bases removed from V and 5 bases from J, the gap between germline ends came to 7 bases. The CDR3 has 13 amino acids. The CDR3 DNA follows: TGTGCCAGCAGTGACGGGAATAATTCACCCCTCCACTTT. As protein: CASSDGNNSPLHF.

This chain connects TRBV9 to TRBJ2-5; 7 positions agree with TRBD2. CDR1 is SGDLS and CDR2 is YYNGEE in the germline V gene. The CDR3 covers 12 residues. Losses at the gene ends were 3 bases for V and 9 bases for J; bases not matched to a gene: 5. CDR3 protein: CASSGRGRAQYF. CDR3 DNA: TGTGCCAGCAGCGGACGGGGGAGGGCCCAGTACTTC.

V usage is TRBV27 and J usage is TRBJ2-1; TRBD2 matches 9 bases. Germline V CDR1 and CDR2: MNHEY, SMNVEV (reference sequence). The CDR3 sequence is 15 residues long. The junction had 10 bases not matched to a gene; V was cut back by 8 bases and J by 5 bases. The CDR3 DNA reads TGTGCCAGCCGCCTCAGGACTAGCGCGAACAATGAGCAGTTCTTC. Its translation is CASRLRTSANNEQFF.

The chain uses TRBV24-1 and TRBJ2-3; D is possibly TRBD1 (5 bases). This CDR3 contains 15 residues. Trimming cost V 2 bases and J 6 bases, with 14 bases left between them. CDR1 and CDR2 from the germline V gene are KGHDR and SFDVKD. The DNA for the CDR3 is TGTGCCACCAGTGATTCCAGGGTCGGCGCTGATACGCAGTATTTT. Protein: CATSDSRVGADTQYF.

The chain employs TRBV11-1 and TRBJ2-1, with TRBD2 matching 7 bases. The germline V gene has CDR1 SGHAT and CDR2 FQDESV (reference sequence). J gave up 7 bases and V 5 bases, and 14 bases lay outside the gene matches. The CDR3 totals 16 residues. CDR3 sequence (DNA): TGTGCCAGCAGCCTCCCCTCTGGCGGGAGTGGTAATGAGCAGTTCTTC. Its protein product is CASSLPSGGSGNEQFF.

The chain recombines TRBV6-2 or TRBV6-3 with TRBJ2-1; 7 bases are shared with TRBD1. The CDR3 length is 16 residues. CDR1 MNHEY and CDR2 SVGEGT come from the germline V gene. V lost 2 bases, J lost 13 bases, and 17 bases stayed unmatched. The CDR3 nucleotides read TGTGCCAGCAGTTACGGGTCCGAGGGGGCCCGCGCGATTCAGTTCTTC. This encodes CASSYGSEGARAIQFF.

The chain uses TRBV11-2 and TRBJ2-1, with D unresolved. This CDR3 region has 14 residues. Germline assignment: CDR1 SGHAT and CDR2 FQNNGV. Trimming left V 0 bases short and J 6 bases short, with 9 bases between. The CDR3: CASSLDLASNEQFF. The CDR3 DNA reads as TGTGCCAGCAGCTTAGATCTGGCCAGCAATGAGCAGTTCTTC.

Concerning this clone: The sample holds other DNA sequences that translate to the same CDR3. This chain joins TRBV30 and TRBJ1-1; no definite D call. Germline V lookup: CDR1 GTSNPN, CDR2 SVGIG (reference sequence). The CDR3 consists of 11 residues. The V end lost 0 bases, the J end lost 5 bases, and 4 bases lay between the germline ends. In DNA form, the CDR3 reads TGTGCCTGGAGTGTACTTACTGAAGCTTTCTTT. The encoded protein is CAWSVLTEAFF. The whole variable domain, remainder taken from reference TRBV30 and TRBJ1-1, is SQTIHQWPATLVQPVGSPLSLECTVEGTSNPNLYWYRQAAGRGLQLLFYSVGIGQISSEVPQNLSASRPQDRQFILSSKKLLLSDSGFYLCAWSVLTEAFFGQGTRLTVV.

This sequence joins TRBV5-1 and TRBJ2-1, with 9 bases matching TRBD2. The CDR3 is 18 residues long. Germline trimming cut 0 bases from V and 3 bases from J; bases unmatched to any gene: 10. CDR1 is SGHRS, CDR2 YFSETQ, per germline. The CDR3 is CASSLEASGIGNYNEQFF. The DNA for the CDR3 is TGCGCCAGCAGCTTGGAAGCTAGCGGGATAGGGAACTACAATGAGCAGTTCTTC.

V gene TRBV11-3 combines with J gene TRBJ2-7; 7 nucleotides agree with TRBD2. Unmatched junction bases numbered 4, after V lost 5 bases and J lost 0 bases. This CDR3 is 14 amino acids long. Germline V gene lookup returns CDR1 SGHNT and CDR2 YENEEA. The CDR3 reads CASSPGLNSYEQYF. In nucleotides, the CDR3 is TGTGCCAGCAGCCCGGGACTAAACTCCTACGAGCAGTACTTC.

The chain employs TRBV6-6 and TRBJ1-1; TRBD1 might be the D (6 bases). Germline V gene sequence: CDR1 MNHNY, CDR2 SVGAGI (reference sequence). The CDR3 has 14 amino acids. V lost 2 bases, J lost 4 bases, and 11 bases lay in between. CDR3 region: CASSYGGASTEAFF. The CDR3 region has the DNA TGTGCCAGCAGTTACGGGGGCGCGAGCACTGAAGCTTTCTTT.

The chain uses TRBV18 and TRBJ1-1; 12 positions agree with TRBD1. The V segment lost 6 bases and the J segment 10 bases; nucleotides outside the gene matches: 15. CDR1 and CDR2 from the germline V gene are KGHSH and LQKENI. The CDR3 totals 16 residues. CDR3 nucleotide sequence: TGTGCCAGCTCCCCGATGGGGACAGGGGGCGCCGGGGGAGCTTTCTTT. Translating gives CASSPMGTGGAGGAFF.

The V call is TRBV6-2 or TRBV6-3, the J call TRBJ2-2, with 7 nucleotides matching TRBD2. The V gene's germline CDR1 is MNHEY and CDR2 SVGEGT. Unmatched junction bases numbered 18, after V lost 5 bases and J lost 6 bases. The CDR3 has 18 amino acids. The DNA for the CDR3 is TGTGCCAGCAGTACCCCCCGGCCCGGCGGGAGTATGGCCGGGGAGCTGTTTTTT. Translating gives CASSTPRPGGSMAGELFF.

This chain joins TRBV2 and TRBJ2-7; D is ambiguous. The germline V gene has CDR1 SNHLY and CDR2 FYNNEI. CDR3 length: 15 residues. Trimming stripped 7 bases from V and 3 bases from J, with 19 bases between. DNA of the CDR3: TGTGCCAGCAACCCACGGTGGCTAACGGGCTACGAGCAGTACTTC. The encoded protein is CASNPRWLTGYEQYF.

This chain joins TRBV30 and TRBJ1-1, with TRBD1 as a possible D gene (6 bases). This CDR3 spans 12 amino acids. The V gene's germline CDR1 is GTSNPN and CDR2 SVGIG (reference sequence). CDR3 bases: TGTGCTCGGCGGGGGGCCAACACTGAAGCTTTCTTT. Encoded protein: CARRGANTEAFF.

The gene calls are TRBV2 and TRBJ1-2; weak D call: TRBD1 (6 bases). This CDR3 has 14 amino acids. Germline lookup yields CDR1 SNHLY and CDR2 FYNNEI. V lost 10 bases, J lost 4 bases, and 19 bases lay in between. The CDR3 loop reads CATGTGQTPYGYTF. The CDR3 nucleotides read TGTGCCACAGGCACGGGACAAACACCCTATGGCTACACCTTC.

CDR3 nucleotide sequence: TGTGCCAGCAACGGGGAACCCTACGAGCAGTACTTC. This sequence encodes CASNGEPYEQYF. This chain connects TRBV2 to TRBJ2-7; weak D call: TRBD2 (5 bases). V lost 7 bases to trimming and J lost 2 bases, with 9 bases between them. Germline lookup yields CDR1 SNHLY and CDR2 FYNNEI. The CDR3 contains 12 residues.

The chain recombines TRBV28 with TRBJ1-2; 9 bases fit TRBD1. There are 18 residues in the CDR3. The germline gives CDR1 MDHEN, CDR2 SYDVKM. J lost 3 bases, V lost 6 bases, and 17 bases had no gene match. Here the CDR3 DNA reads TGTGCCAGCAGCCCGGGTATAGTCCGGGACAGGGATGACTATGGCTACACCTTC. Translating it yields CASSPGIVRDRDDYGYTF.

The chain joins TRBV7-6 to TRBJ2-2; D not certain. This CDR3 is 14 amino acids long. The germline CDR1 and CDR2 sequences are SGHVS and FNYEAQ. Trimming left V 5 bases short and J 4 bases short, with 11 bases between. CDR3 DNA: TGTGCCAGCAGCCAAGCCCTTAGCACCGGGGAGCTGTTTTTT. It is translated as CASSQALSTGELFF.

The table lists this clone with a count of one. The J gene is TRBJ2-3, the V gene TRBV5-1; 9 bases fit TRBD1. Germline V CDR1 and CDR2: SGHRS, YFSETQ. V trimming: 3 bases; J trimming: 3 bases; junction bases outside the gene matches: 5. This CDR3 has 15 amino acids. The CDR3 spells CASSSQGAVTDTQYF. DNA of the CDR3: TGCGCCAGCAGCTCACAGGGGGCGGTTACAGATACGCAGTATTTT.

CDR3 nucleotide sequence: TGTGCCAGTCAGAGCACAGATACGCAGTATTTT. It is translated as CASQSTDTQYF. The rearrangement links TRBV27 to TRBJ2-3; D is undetermined. V lost 9 bases and J 0 bases, leaving 4 bases between the germline ends. There are 11 residues in the CDR3. Germline CDR1 MNHEY, CDR2 SMNVEV (reference sequence).

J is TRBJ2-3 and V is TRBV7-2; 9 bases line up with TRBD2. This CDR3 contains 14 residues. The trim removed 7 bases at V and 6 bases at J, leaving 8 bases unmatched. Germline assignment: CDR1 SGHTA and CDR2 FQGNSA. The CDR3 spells CASNPSGGPDTQYF. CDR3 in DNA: TGTGCCAGCAATCCCAGCGGGGGGCCGGATACGCAGTATTTT.

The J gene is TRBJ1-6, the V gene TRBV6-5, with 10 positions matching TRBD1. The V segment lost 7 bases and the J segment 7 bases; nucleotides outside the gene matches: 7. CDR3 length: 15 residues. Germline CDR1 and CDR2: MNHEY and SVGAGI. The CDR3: CASNLMGQGNSPLHF. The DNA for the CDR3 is TGTGCCAGCAATCTCATGGGACAGGGGAATTCACCCCTCCACTTT.